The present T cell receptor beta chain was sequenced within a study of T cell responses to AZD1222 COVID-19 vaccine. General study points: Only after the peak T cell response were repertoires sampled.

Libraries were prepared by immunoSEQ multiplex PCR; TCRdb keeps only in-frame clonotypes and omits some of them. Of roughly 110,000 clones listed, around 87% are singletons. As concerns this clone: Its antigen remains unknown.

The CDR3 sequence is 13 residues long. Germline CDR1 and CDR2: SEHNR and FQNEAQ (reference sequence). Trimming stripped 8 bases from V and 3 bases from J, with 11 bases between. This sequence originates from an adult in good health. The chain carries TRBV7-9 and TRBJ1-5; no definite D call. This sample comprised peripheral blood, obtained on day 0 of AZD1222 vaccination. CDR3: CASGSASNQPQHF. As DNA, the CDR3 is TGTGCCAGCGGTAGCGCTTCCAATCAGCCCCAGCATTTT.